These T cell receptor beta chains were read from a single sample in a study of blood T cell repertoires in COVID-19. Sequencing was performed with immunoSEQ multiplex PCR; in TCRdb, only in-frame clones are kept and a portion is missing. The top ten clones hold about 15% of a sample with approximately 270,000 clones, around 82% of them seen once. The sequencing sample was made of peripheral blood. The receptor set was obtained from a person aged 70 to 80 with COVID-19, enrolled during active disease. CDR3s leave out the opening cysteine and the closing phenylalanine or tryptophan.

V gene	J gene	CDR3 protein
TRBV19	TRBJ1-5	ASSVRGGYQPQH
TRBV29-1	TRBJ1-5	SVTGTGSSQPQH
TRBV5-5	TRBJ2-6	ASSHSRGSGANVLT
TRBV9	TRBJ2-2	ASRPGDSHTGELF
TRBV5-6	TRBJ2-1	ASSPGSIRGSSNNEQF
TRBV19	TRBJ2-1	ASNDRVNNEQF
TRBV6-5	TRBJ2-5	ASKKSGEETQY
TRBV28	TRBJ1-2	ASSFPERSGYT
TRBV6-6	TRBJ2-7	ASSYGRGFSYEQY
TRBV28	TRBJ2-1	ASIGDRNEQF
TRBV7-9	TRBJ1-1	ASSFDTAGGEAF
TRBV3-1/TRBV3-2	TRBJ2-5	ASSQDRNRVKTQY
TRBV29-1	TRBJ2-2	SVQGAGNTGELF
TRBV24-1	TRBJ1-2	ATSVQGAGYT
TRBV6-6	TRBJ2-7	ASSYSSGGLYEQY
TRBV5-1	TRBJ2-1	ASSVGAGTSGSWF
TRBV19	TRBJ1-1	ASSLGQGDTEAF
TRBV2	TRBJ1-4	ASSGLMEKLF
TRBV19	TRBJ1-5	ASSPAALPGTGGFNQPQH
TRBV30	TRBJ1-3	AWSVGGFYSGNTIY
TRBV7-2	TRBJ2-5	ASSWTSGSMETQY
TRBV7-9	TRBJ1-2	ASSPPGTGSGGYT
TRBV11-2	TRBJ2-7	ASSIVPGTGGHEQY
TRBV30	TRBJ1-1	AWSGQANTEAF
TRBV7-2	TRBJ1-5	ASSLEAGLSNQPQH
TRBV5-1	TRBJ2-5	ASSLASQETQY
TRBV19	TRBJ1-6	ASSSGHGNSPLH
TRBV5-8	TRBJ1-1	ASSLGTGQGNTEAF
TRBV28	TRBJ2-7	ASSFGPGHYEQY
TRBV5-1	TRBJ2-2	ASSSEGAGELF
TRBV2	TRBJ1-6	ASSEQVNSPLH
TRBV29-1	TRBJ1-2	SVGSGGRGDGYT
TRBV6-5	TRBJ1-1	ASSYGLGGFYTEAF
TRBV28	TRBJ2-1	ASSGNRRTGREGGRNEQF
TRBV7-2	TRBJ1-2	ASSLAPDTFGYT
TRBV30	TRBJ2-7	AWSASLPEQY
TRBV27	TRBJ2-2	ASSPGRQGRGTGELF
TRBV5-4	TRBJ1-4	ASSLNGNEKLF
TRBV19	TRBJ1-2	ASSPGYDSFNYGYT
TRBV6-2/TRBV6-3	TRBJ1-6	ASSLPGQRDPDSPLH
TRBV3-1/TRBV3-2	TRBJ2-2	ASSTLAGATNTGELF
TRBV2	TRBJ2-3	ASVRVTGGATDTQY
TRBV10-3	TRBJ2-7	AISAGTADSYEQY
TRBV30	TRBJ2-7	AWSAEASGFYEQY
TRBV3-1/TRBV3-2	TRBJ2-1	ATQEREGEQF
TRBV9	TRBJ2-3	ASTEGLVPDTQY
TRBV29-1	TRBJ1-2	SVERGGIGYT
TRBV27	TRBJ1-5	ASSLFQGLPNQPQH
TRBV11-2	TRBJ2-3	ASRRPWTGTDTQY
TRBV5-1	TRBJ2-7	ASSLDGTAYYEQY
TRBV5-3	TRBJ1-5	ARPTRNQPQH